This T cell receptor (beta chain) appears in the sequencing data of a study of T cell responses to AZD1222 COVID-19 vaccine. Worth noting for this clone: Its antigen is not identified.

Study findings and constraints: Per reports, nearly half of all spike-specific TCRs target regions that are unmutated in variants. Spike-spanning, vaccine-associated CD4 TCRs were dominant at 160-218 and 743-854. Scientists sampled the repertoires only once the peak T cell response had passed. AZD1222 recipients seropositive at baseline numbered only six.

Clones were read by immunoSEQ multiplex PCR, and TCRdb kept only the in-frame ones, dropping some. The sample yields some 170,000 clones, approximately 90% seen once. V lost 5 bases to trimming and J lost 7 bases, with 9 bases between them. This CDR3 is 12 amino acids long. CDR1 is SGHVS and CDR2 is FQNEAQ in the germline V gene. This sample comprised peripheral blood, obtained 28 days after the second dose of the MenACWY control vaccine. The TCR originated in an adult who received the MenACWY meningococcal vaccine as a control. The gene calls are TRBV7-8 and TRBJ2-1, with D possibly TRBD2 on 5 matching bases. The CDR3 DNA is TGTGCCAGCAGCCCGGCGGGTAATGAGCAGTTCTTC. This gives the protein CASSPAGNEQFF.